One and the same sample provided the 23 T cell receptor beta chains below, sequenced in a study of graft-versus-host responses after intestinal transplantation. Clones were sequenced by immunoSEQ multiplex PCR, and TCRdb holds only the in-frame ones, with some missing. This sample has about 9,600 clones, with approximately 77% found just once. Processing was applied to graft tissue in order to liberate intraepithelial and lamina propria lymphocytes. The source was ileum tissue, collected 450 to 480 days after intestinal transplantation. All receptors come from a human patient who received an intestinal transplant, so some T cells may come from the graft donor.

This clone was detected only once. This chain links TRBV4-2 with TRBJ2-1; D is unclear. Per germline, CDR1 LGHNA and CDR2 YNFKEQ. V was clipped by 4 bases and J by 8 bases, with 15 bases between them. This CDR3 has 14 amino acids. As DNA, the CDR3 is TGTGCCAGCAGCCGGGATCTTAAGATGGATGAGCAGTTCTTC. Translating it yields CASSRDLKMDEQFF.

This clone was seen only a few times. The chain combines TRBV6-5 with TRBJ2-7; the match to TRBD1 covers 8 bases. CDR3 size: 15 residues. Germline CDR1 is MNHEY and CDR2 is SVGAGI. V lost 6 bases to trimming and J lost 2 bases; unmatched junction nucleotides: 9. CDR3 DNA sequence: TGTGCCAGCAGGCTTATCGGACAGGGCCCCTACGAGCAGTACTTC. This gives the protein CASRLIGQGPYEQYF.

This clone was seen more than once but under ten times. The chain employs TRBV10-2 and TRBJ1-1; D might be TRBD1 (6 bases). Trimming shortened V by 4 bases and J by 2 bases, and 14 bases separated the two germline ends. Per the germline V gene, CDR1 is WSHSY and CDR2 is SAAADI. CDR3 length: 15 residues. In nucleotides, the CDR3 is TGCGCCAGCAGTGCCCTCCGGGGGGCAAACACTGAAGCTTTCTTT. As protein: CASSALRGANTEAFF.

This clone was seen a single time. This CDR3 is missing its conserved last phenylalanine or tryptophan, likely due to a read error. This rearrangement joins TRBV11-1 to TRBJ2-7; D not resolved. The CDR3 totals 12 residues. Between the trimmed V and J ends, which lost 1 base and 5 bases, there was a span of 6 bases. The germline CDR1 and CDR2 sequences are SGHAT and FQDESV (reference sequence). The CDR3 coding sequence is TGTGCCAGCAGCTTAGTTCCCCACGAGCAGTACCTC. As protein: CASSLVPHEQYL.

This clone appeared once. The gene calls are TRBV7-7 and TRBJ1-2, with 10 bases that match TRBD1. The CDR3 runs 15 residues. Germline V CDR1 and CDR2: SSHAT, FNYEAQ (reference sequence). V dropped 1 base and J dropped 2; count of bases not matched to a gene: 1. CDR3 DNA sequence: TGTGCCAGCAGCTTAGGACAGGGGGCGAACTATGGCTACACCTTC. Amino acid sequence: CASSLGQGANYGYTF.

The chain couples TRBV4-1 to TRBJ2-7; D might be TRBD2 (6 bases). V lost 0 bases and J 5 bases, leaving 26 bases between the germline ends. This CDR3 comprises 19 residues. Germline CDR1 reads MGHRA; CDR2 reads YSYEKL. Written as DNA, the CDR3 is TGCGCCAGCAGCCAAGATCCCGTCCTCCGGGGGAACCTCCGGAACGAGCAGTACTTC. Residues: CASSQDPVLRGNLRNEQYF.

The chain links TRBV7-3 to TRBJ1-5, with D possibly matching TRBD1 (5 bases). CDR3 length equals 15 residues. V lost 4 bases and J lost 3, with 13 bases in between. CDR1 is SGHTA, CDR2 FQGTGA, per germline. CDR3 sequence reads: CASSSEDTSNQPQHF. The CDR3 DNA sequence: TGTGCCAGCAGCTCCGAGGACACCTCCAATCAGCCCCAGCATTTT.

This rearrangement joins TRBV10-1 to TRBJ2-7; D is uncertain. With 8 bases removed from V and 4 bases from J, the gap between germline ends came to 21 bases. The germline V gene encodes CDR1 WNHNN and CDR2 SYGVQD (reference sequence). CDR3 length: 15 residues. This CDR3 reads CASLPRAATQYEQYF. CDR3 in DNA: TGCGCCAGCCTCCCCCGGGCCGCGACCCAATACGAGCAGTACTTC.

V and J are TRBV10-1 and TRBJ1-6, with D possibly matching TRBD1 (6 bases). Trimming stripped 6 bases from V and 8 bases from J, with 17 bases between. CDR3 size: 15 residues. The V gene's germline CDR1 is WNHNN and CDR2 SYGVQD (reference sequence). CDR3 sequence reads: CASSVGGPEDSPLHF. CDR3 bases: TGCGCCAGCAGCGTAGGGGGTCCAGAGGATTCACCCCTCCACTTT.

V is TRBV7-9 and J is TRBJ2-7; D remains ambiguous. There are 15 residues in the CDR3. CDR1 and CDR2 from the germline V gene are SEHNR and FQNEAQ (reference sequence). Between the trimmed V and J ends, which lost 7 bases and 0 bases, there was a span of 16 bases. CDR3 coding DNA: TGTGCCAGCACCCGAGGTACTGGTTTCTCCTACGAGCAGTACTTC. This translates into CASTRGTGFSYEQYF.

This clone has just a few counts. This chain uses TRBV4-2 with TRBJ2-2, with 14 nucleotides matching TRBD2. There are 17 residues in the CDR3. V dropped 1 base and J dropped 5; count of bases not matched to a gene: 3. Germline CDR1 reads LGHNA; CDR2 reads YNFKEQ. The CDR3 sequence: CASSQGLAGGRTGELFF. The CDR3 DNA is TGTGCCAGCAGCCAAGGACTAGCGGGGGGGCGAACCGGGGAGCTGTTTTTT.

The gene calls are TRBV7-9 and TRBJ2-3; 8 bases agree with TRBD2. The CDR3 is made up of 16 amino acids. The V and J ends lost 1 base and 2 bases, in that order; junction bases with no gene match: 5. From germline, CDR1 is SEHNR and CDR2 FQNEAQ (reference sequence). CDR3 amino acids: CASSLEERGFTDTQYF. As DNA, the CDR3 is TGTGCCAGCAGCTTAGAGGAGCGGGGGTTCACAGATACGCAGTATTTT.

V and J are TRBV15 and TRBJ1-6, with 7 bases matching TRBD1. The V and J ends lost 5 bases and 8 bases, in that order; junction bases with no gene match: 9. The CDR3 consists of 15 residues. Germline values: CDR1 LNHNV, CDR2 YYDKDF (reference sequence). The CDR3 DNA sequence: TGTGCCACCAGCGGCGGGACAGAGTTGTATTCACCCCTCCACTTT. Amino acid sequence: CATSGGTELYSPLHF.

The chain is built from TRBV10-1 and TRBJ2-1; D is uncertain. Germline CDR1 and CDR2: WNHNN and SYGVQD (reference sequence). V was cut by 0 bases and J by 3 bases, with 0 bases left in between. The CDR3 totals 12 residues. CDR3 sequence reads: CASSESYNEQFF. CDR3 DNA sequence: TGCGCCAGCAGTGAGTCCTACAATGAGCAGTTCTTC.

In this sample, this clone turned up a few times. The V and J genes are TRBV6-9 and TRBJ2-2; no definite D call. The CDR3 covers 15 residues. The germline gives CDR1 MNHGY, CDR2 SVAAGI. The ends were cut back, 9 bases at V and 0 bases at J, with 14 bases in the middle. This CDR3 reads CASEDWVSNTGELFF. The CDR3 DNA follows: TGTGCCAGTGAAGACTGGGTCTCGAACACCGGGGAGCTGTTTTTT.

The genes are TRBV27 and TRBJ2-1; TRBD1 is a possible D gene (5 bases). The V end lost 5 bases, the J end lost 4 bases, and 18 bases lay between the germline ends. The CDR3 totals 16 residues. Germline-derived CDR1 and CDR2 are MNHEY and SMNVEV (reference sequence). The CDR3 is CASSTSAGFGYNEQFF. The DNA for the CDR3 is TGTGCCAGCAGTACCTCGGCAGGGTTCGGGTACAATGAGCAGTTCTTC.

The rearrangement joins TRBV6-6 to TRBJ1-1; the D is unclear. V gave up 6 bases and J gave up 1 base, with 15 bases separating them. The CDR3 runs 15 residues. The V gene's germline CDR1 is MNHNY and CDR2 SVGAGI (reference sequence). The CDR3 region is CASRDGPLKNTEAFF. CDR3 DNA sequence: TGTGCCAGCAGAGACGGACCTCTCAAGAACACTGAAGCTTTCTTT.

This chain connects TRBV7-9 to TRBJ1-2; 7 bases align to TRBD1. Germline V gene lookup returns CDR1 SEHNR and CDR2 FQNEAQ (reference sequence). There are 17 residues in the CDR3. The junction had 11 bases not matched to a gene; V was cut back by 4 bases and J by 0 bases. The CDR3 DNA follows: TGTGCCAGCAGCTCGCCCTTGAGGGACAGCGCTAACTATGGCTACACCTTC. It translates to CASSSPLRDSANYGYTF.

Notes on this clone: The junction departs from the called germline gene at one end, perhaps through a read error. The chain couples TRBV5-1 to TRBJ1-3; D is possibly TRBD1 (5 bases). The CDR3 sequence is 15 residues long. CDR1 and CDR2 from the germline V gene are SGHRS and YFSETQ. The DNA of the CDR3 is TGTGCCAGCAGCTTGGGGCCTCGCTCTGGAAACACCATATATTTT. Translation: CASSLGPRSGNTIYF.

V usage is TRBV7-6 and J usage is TRBJ2-1, with TRBD2 identical over 9 bases. Losses at the gene ends were 5 bases for V and 9 bases for J; bases not matched to a gene: 14. Looked up from germline, CDR1 is SGHVS and CDR2 is FNYEAQ. The CDR3 is 16 residues long. The CDR3 DNA is TGTGCCAGCAGCCTCTCTAGCGGGACGGAGCGGTTTGAGCAGTTCTTC. As protein: CASSLSSGTERFEQFF.

The rearrangement joins TRBV18 to TRBJ1-6; 9 positions agree with TRBD1. CDR1 and CDR2 from the germline V gene are KGHSH and LQKENI. This CDR3 has 17 amino acids. V lost 2 bases and J lost 4; bases outside the gene matches: 6. The CDR3 region has the DNA TGTGCCAGCTCACCAATGGACAGGGGACGATATAATTCACCCCTCCACTTT. Amino acids: CASSPMDRGRYNSPLHF.

This clone was detected only once. The CDR3 DNA reads TGTGCCTGTGGCAGGGATCTTTACGAGCAGTACTTC. It yields the protein CACGRDLYEQYF. The chain combines TRBV30 with TRBJ2-7, with a tentative D call TRBD1 (5 bases). The germline gives CDR1 GTSNPN, CDR2 SVGIG (reference sequence). CDR3 size: 12 residues. V dropped 6 bases and J dropped 4 bases, with 13 bases sitting between them.

V gene TRBV5-5 combines with J gene TRBJ2-1; D is possibly TRBD1 or TRBD2 (5 bases each). V was cut by 4 bases and J by 9 bases, with 20 bases left in between. The germline CDR1 and CDR2 sequences are SGHKS and YYEKEE (reference sequence). The CDR3 length is 15 residues. CDR3 bases: TGTGCCAGCAGCCTCGGGACCGGTGATTTTGGTGAGCAGTTCTTC. It specifies CASSLGTGDFGEQFF. The full variable domain, in which reference TRBV5-5 and TRBJ2-1 provide the parts outside the CDR3, is DAGVTQSPTHLIKTRGQQVTLRCSPISGHKSVSWYQQVLGQGPQFIFQYYEKEERGRGNFPDRFSARQFPNYSSELNVNALLLGDSALYLCASSLGTGDFGEQFFGPGTRLTVL.